These 27 T cell receptor beta chains originate from one sample sequenced in a study of neurological immune-mediated disorders. MiXCR, applied by TCRdb to the 5' RACE reads, yields one record per CDR3 protein. The repertoire holds more than 45,000 distinct CDR3 sequences, with approximately 10% as singletons. The specimen sequenced was PBMCs. The receptors were gathered from a man in his sixties in good health.

This clonotype was counted at least ten times. J is TRBJ1-2 and V is TRBV20-1; D ambiguous. CDR1 and CDR2 from the germline V gene are DFQATT and SNEGSKA (reference sequence). The CDR3 totals 14 residues. Deletions cut 5 bases from V and 6 bases from J, with 19 bases between. The DNA of the CDR3 is TGCAGTGCTGCTACTCCTGCTAAGATTCATGGCTACACCTTC. It specifies CSAATPAKIHGYTF.

This clonotype was seen many times. The genes are TRBV5-1 and TRBJ2-2; 10 bases match TRBD2. The CDR3 runs 17 residues. Germline values: CDR1 SGHRS, CDR2 YFSETQ. Trimming took 0 bases from V and 1 from J; bases not matched to a gene: 3. Here the CDR3 reads CASSLAWTSGNTGELFF. The DNA for the CDR3 is TGCGCCAGCAGCTTGGCCTGGACTAGCGGGAACACCGGGGAGCTGTTTTTT.

In this sample, this clonotype turned up many times. This chain joins TRBV7-2 and TRBJ1-1; D not resolved. V was pared by 7 bases and J by 1 base, with 10 bases between. Per the germline V gene, CDR1 is SGHTA and CDR2 is FQGNSA. This CDR3 comprises 13 residues. The CDR3 here is CASTWGGNTEAFF. The CDR3 nucleotides read TGTGCCAGCACCTGGGGAGGGAACACTGAAGCTTTCTTT.

This clonotype has ten or more counts. J is TRBJ1-1 and V is TRBV6-5; D gene ambiguous. Trimming removed 6 bases from V and 3 bases from J, with 11 bases in between. Germline CDR1 is MNHEY and CDR2 is SVGAGI. This CDR3 region has 13 residues. CDR3 region: CASSPYRDTEAFF. The CDR3 nucleotides read TGTGCCAGCAGCCCGTATCGAGACACTGAAGCTTTCTTT.

The chain combines TRBV7-8 with TRBJ1-2, with a possible D match to TRBD1 (5 bases). Trimming left V 2 bases short and J 13 bases short, with 20 bases between. This CDR3 is 14 amino acids long. CDR1 is SGHVS, CDR2 FQNEAQ, per germline. The CDR3 nucleotides are TGTGCCAGCAGCTTAAGTCGCTGCCCCCGGGGGAGCACCTTC. It is translated as CASSLSRCPRGSTF.

The V gene is TRBV5-6, the J gene TRBJ1-5, with a tentative D call TRBD1 (5 bases). Trimming left V 3 bases short and J 7 bases short, with 8 bases between. CDR1 SGHDT and CDR2 YYEEEE come from the germline V gene. CDR3 length: 12 amino acids. CDR3 sequence (DNA): TGTGCCAGCAGCTCCGGGACCCAGCCCCAGCATTTT. It is translated as CASSSGTQPQHF.

In its sample, this clonotype was seen once. The genes are TRBV9 and TRBJ2-3; TRBD2 matches at 7 bases. Germline V gives CDR1 SGDLS, CDR2 YYNGEE. The J segment lost 2 bases and the V segment lost 4 bases, leaving 7 bases of the junction unmatched. The CDR3 extends over 15 amino acids. The CDR3 region is CASSSGLGPTDTQYF. CDR3 in DNA: TGTGCCAGCAGCTCCGGACTAGGGCCCACAGATACGCAGTATTTT.

Many counts were recorded for this clonotype. V and J are TRBV12-3 or TRBV12-4 and TRBJ1-5, with D tentatively TRBD1 (5 bases). This CDR3 comprises 14 residues. The V gene lost 3 bases and the J gene lost 15 bases, with 21 bases spanning the gap. CDR3 DNA sequence: TGTGCCAGCAGTTTGGGTCAGGGAGCGACCCCGGCGCATTTT. As protein: CASSLGQGATPAHF.

This clonotype was detected many times. The J gene is TRBJ2-1, the V gene TRBV2; no clear D gene. The V gene lost 0 bases and the J gene lost 7 bases, with 13 bases spanning the gap. The CDR3 contains 15 residues. Germline V gene data show CDR1 as SNHLY and CDR2 as FYNNEI. The CDR3, as DNA: TGTGCCAGCAGTGAAGCGCTTCGACGTTGGAATGAGCAGTTCTTC. It yields the protein CASSEALRRWNEQFF.

This clonotype was detected only a few times. The chain carries TRBV14 and TRBJ2-7; no definite D call. The CDR3 is 13 residues long. Germline V gene lookup returns CDR1 SGHDN and CDR2 FVKESK. V lost 4 bases, J lost 7 bases, and 14 bases lay in between. DNA for the CDR3: TGTGCCAGCAGCCCCCTAACTCTGAGAGAGCAGTACTTC. It encodes CASSPLTLREQYF.

This clonotype was counted many times. The chain uses TRBV4-1 and TRBJ2-7; 8 bases align to TRBD2. There are 14 residues in the CDR3. V shed 4 bases, J shed 5 bases, and the junction held 7 bases outside the gene matches. The V gene's germline CDR1 is MGHRA and CDR2 YSYEKL. DNA of the CDR3: TGCGCCAGCAGCCTCCTGAGCGGGGGCCACGAGCAGTACTTC. Encoded protein: CASSLLSGGHEQYF.

This chain joins TRBV14 and TRBJ2-7; 7 nucleotides match TRBD1. The germline V gene has CDR1 SGHDN and CDR2 FVKESK. This CDR3 comprises 15 residues. J gave up 2 bases and V 5 bases, and 9 bases lay outside the gene matches. DNA for the CDR3: TGTGCCAGCAGCTTACGACAGGGAAAACCCTACGAGCAGTACTTC. Translating gives CASSLRQGKPYEQYF.

The chain joins TRBV9 to TRBJ1-3, with a tentative D call TRBD1 (5 bases). V was clipped by 6 bases and J by 3 bases, with 22 bases between them. CDR1 and CDR2 (germline): SGDLS, YYNGEE. The CDR3 covers 17 residues. The CDR3 DNA is TGTGCCAGCATCCTTACCGTGGGGGGGAGCTATGGAAACACCATATATTTT. It codes for CASILTVGGSYGNTIYF.

As regards this clonotype: Since a much larger clone is just one base distant, this may be a read error. The gene calls are TRBV3-1 and TRBJ2-5; D is uncertain. This CDR3 is 13 amino acids long. Germline V gene sequence: CDR1 LGHDT, CDR2 YNNKEL (reference sequence). DNA for the CDR3: TGTCCCAGCAGCCAGCCGCCCCAAGAGACCCAGTACTTC. This encodes CPSSQPPQETQYF.

This clonotype has only one observation. This may be a read error, as it is one base from a much larger clone. The CDR3 ends on some other residue instead of the conserved phenylalanine or tryptophan, so this is likely a read error. CDR3 protein: CASSQGDRRSEAFS. CDR3 in DNA: TGTGCCAGCTCACAAGGGGACAGGAGAAGTGAAGCTTTCTCT. The gene calls are TRBV18 and TRBJ1-1; the match to TRBD1 covers 8 bases. The CDR3 sequence is 14 residues long. Germline V gene data show CDR1 as KGHSH and CDR2 as LQKENI. Trimming removed 4 bases from V and 7 bases from J; junction bases left unmatched: 8.

This clonotype was recorded at least ten times. This chain links TRBV20-1 with TRBJ2-3, with 8 bases that match TRBD2. The CDR3 loop spans 15 amino acids. In germline, CDR1 is DFQATT, CDR2 SNEGSKA (reference sequence). J gave up 3 bases and V 0 bases, and 5 bases lay outside the gene matches. The CDR3 sequence is CSARDQRGQTDTQYF. The CDR3 DNA reads TGCAGTGCTAGAGATCAGCGGGGGCAGACAGATACGCAGTATTTT.

At least ten counts were recorded for this clonotype. The chain has TRBV7-6 and TRBJ2-3, with D perhaps TRBD2 (5 bases). The CDR3 consists of 13 residues. CDR1 and CDR2 (germline): SGHVS, FNYEAQ. V was clipped by 0 bases and J by 6 bases, with 7 bases between them. CDR3 protein: CASSLAEVDTQYF. CDR3 coding DNA: TGTGCCAGCAGCTTAGCGGAGGTCGATACGCAGTATTTT. Full variable domain (outside the CDR3, taken from reference TRBV7-6 and TRBJ2-3): GAGVSQSPRYKVTKRGQDVALRCDPISGHVSLYWYRQALGQGPEFLTYFNYEAQQDKSGLPNDRFSAERPEGSISTLTIQRTEQRDSAMYRCASSLAEVDTQYFGPGTRLTVL.

In this sample, this clonotype turned up many times. The chain combines TRBV7-2 with TRBJ1-4; 10 nucleotides align to TRBD1. Trimming removed 5 bases from V and 3 bases from J; junction bases left unmatched: 3. From germline, CDR1 is SGHTA and CDR2 FQGNSA. The CDR3 runs to 15 residues. CDR3 residues: CASSAGTGANEKLFF. CDR3 nucleotides: TGTGCCAGCAGCGCCGGGACAGGGGCTAATGAAAAACTGTTTTTT.

Many counts were recorded for this clonotype. The V gene is TRBV12-3 or TRBV12-4, the J gene TRBJ1-2; TRBD1 matches at 8 bases. Unmatched junction bases numbered 1, after V lost 3 bases and J lost 4 bases. The CDR3 has 13 amino acids. The CDR3 is CASSFDRGYGYTF. CDR3 in DNA: TGTGCCAGCAGTTTCGACAGGGGCTATGGCTACACCTTC.

V usage is TRBV7-2 and J usage is TRBJ1-5; a possible D gene is TRBD1 (6 bases). CDR3 length: 14 residues. Deletions cut 1 base from V and 7 bases from J, with 11 bases between. Germline lookup yields CDR1 SGHTA and CDR2 FQGNSA. This chain's CDR3 is CASSLVSGAQPQHF. In DNA form, the CDR3 reads TGTGCCAGCAGCTTAGTTTCGGGGGCCCAGCCCCAGCATTTT.

This clonotype was seen many times. The chain links TRBV5-1 to TRBJ1-2, with D maybe TRBD1 (6 bases). The V end was cut by 4 bases, the J end by 0 bases, with 13 bases between. Germline V CDR1 and CDR2: SGHRS, YFSETQ. CDR3 length equals 15 residues. The CDR3 sequence is CASSSGGTSNYGYTF. CDR3 sequence (DNA): TGCGCCAGCAGCAGCGGCGGGACATCTAACTATGGCTACACCTTC.

This clonotype was detected ten times or more. This chain links TRBV6-6 with TRBJ1-5; no reliable D call. Germline assignment: CDR1 MNHNY and CDR2 SVGAGI (reference sequence). V was clipped by 6 bases and J by 3 bases, with 9 bases between them. There are 13 residues in the CDR3. Written as DNA, the CDR3 is TGTGCCAGCAGAGCCCGGGACAATCAGCCCCAGCATTTT. It is translated as CASRARDNQPQHF.

In this sample, this clonotype turned up many times. V usage is TRBV5-1 and J usage is TRBJ2-4, with D unresolved. CDR1 is SGHRS, CDR2 YFSETQ, per germline. The CDR3 runs to 13 residues. The V gene lost 5 bases and the J gene lost 7 bases, with 13 bases spanning the gap. The CDR3 coding sequence is TGCGCCAGCAGTTCCGTCCCACCGAACATTCAGTACTTC. Residues: CASSSVPPNIQYF.

This clonotype appeared many times. This chain joins TRBV28 and TRBJ2-7; D tentatively reads TRBD1 or TRBD2 (6 bases each). The CDR3 has 15 residues. Trimming left V 8 bases short and J 0 bases short, with 17 bases between. Germline values: CDR1 MDHEN, CDR2 SYDVKM. CDR3: CASSPEGHPSYEQYF. In nucleotides, the CDR3 is TGTGCCAGCTCCCCGGAGGGACACCCCTCCTACGAGCAGTACTTC.

Ten or more counts support this clonotype. V gene TRBV12-3 or TRBV12-4 combines with J gene TRBJ1-5, with 7 nucleotides matching TRBD1. There are 12 residues in the CDR3. The V segment lost 5 bases and the J segment 5 bases; nucleotides outside the gene matches: 0. The CDR3 coding sequence is TGTGCCAGCAGTCAGGGGGATCAGCCCCAGCATTTT. This gives the protein CASSQGDQPQHF.

This clonotype was observed at least ten times. V and J are TRBV29-1 and TRBJ2-5, with D tentatively TRBD1 (5 bases). Germline lookup yields CDR1 SQVTM and CDR2 ANQGSEA. The germline V and J ends were trimmed by 4 bases and 4 bases, with 16 bases remaining between them. There are 14 residues in the CDR3. CDR3 protein: CSVVPGRVGETQYF. DNA for the CDR3: TGCAGCGTTGTCCCAGGCAGGGTCGGAGAGACCCAGTACTTC.

This clonotype was recorded at least ten times. This chain connects TRBV9 to TRBJ1-1; TRBD1 is a possible D gene (5 bases). V dropped 2 bases and J dropped 10 bases, with 15 bases sitting between them. The CDR3 extends over 13 amino acids. Germline CDR1 is SGDLS and CDR2 is YYNGEE. This chain's CDR3 is CASSVTGYGGAFF. The CDR3 DNA is TGTGCCAGCAGCGTCACAGGATATGGGGGAGCTTTCTTT.